These T cell receptor beta chains were read from a single sample in a study of T-cell memory formation after mild COVID-19. TCRdb independently ran MiXCR on the 5' RACE reads; one entry per CDR3 protein. The table lists 300,000 to 400,000 distinct CDR3 sequences, around 21% of them singletons. Sequenced input: PBMCs or a T cell subset sorted from them (not recorded which). The receptors were sampled from an adult woman who had mild COVID-19 (a few samples of this study predate the infection). Cell type and time point are not known. The CDR3 runs from the conserved cysteine through the conserved F or W. The D gene is left open where the match is weak. Rows give clone size only sometimes, using once, few, many, or a class for an expanded clone.

V gene	D gene	clone size	J gene	CDR3 protein	CDR3 DNA
TRBV7-8	-	-	TRBJ2-2	CASSLVSTGELFF	TGTGCCAGCAGCTTAGTTTCCACCGGGGAGCTGTTTTTT
TRBV29-1	-	few	TRBJ2-3	CSVIPNEAGWYF	TGCAGCGTTATCCCCAACGAGGCAGGGTGGTATTTT
TRBV7-8	TRBD2	many	TRBJ2-5	CASSLGASGRQETQYF	TGTGCCAGCAGCTTAGGGGCTAGCGGGAGACAAGAGACCCAGTACTTC
TRBV25-1	TRBD1	many	TRBJ2-7	CASSESKKGAISYEQYF	TGTGCCAGCAGTGAAAGTAAGAAGGGGGCTATATCCTACGAGCAGTACTTC
TRBV6-2/TRBV6-3	TRBD1	many	TRBJ2-7	CASSYYGQGYDEQYF	TGTGCCAGCAGTTACTATGGACAGGGGTACGACGAGCAGTACTTC
TRBV5-1	TRBD2	-	TRBJ2-5	CASSAGGAEETQYF	TGCGCCAGCAGCGCCGGGGGGGCAGAAGAGACCCAGTACTTC
TRBV24-1	TRBD1	-	TRBJ1-5	CATTPGQDYNQPQHF	TGTGCCACCACCCCCGGACAGGACTACAATCAGCCCCAGCATTTT
TRBV7-2	TRBD1	once	TRBJ2-4	CASSDIDRAIDKNIQYF	TGTGCCAGCAGCGATATTGACAGGGCTATAGACAAAAACATTCAGTACTTC
TRBV9	-	few	TRBJ2-7	CASSVSSSLIEQYF	TGTGCCAGCAGCGTAAGCTCTAGCTTGATCGAGCAGTACTTC
TRBV7-2	-	few	TRBJ2-3	CASSLRAAKSTDTQYF	TGTGCCAGCAGCTTACGAGCGGCAAAAAGCACAGATACGCAGTATTTT
TRBV5-8	-	-	TRBJ2-7	CASTLTQAPREQYF	TGTGCCAGCACACTGACCCAGGCCCCAAGAGAGCAGTACTTC
TRBV5-1	-	-	TRBJ1-1	CASSTSGRGEAFF	TGCGCCAGCAGCACCTCGGGGCGGGGGGAGGCTTTCTTT
TRBV7-8	TRBD1	-	TRBJ1-1	CASSRRQGGDTEAFF	TGTGCCAGCAGCCGAAGACAGGGAGGGGACACTGAAGCTTTCTTT
TRBV12-3/TRBV12-4	-	few	TRBJ2-2	CASSLPGRHWGGELFF	TGTGCCAGCAGTCTCCCGGGGAGGCACTGGGGCGGGGAGCTGTTTTTT
TRBV7-6	-	-	TRBJ1-1	CASSSSTTGLNTEAFF	TGTGCCAGCAGCTCCTCCACAACAGGGTTGAACACTGAAGCTTTCTTT
TRBV28	-	few	TRBJ2-3	CASSPTLGRGTDTQYF	TGTGCCAGCAGCCCTACTCTAGGACGGGGCACAGATACGCAGTATTTT
TRBV3-1	TRBD2	-	TRBJ2-1	CASSQGTRHNEQFF	TGTGCCAGCAGCCAGGGGACTAGACACAATGAGCAGTTCTTC
TRBV12-3/TRBV12-4	TRBD2	few	TRBJ2-5	CASRPWNGRTQETQYF	TGTGCCAGCAGACCCTGGAACGGGAGGACACAAGAGACCCAGTACTTC
TRBV19	TRBD2	many	TRBJ2-3	CASSLGRESDTQYF	TGTGCCAGTAGCCTCGGGCGGGAGTCAGATACGCAGTATTTT
TRBV6-2/TRBV6-3	TRBD1	-	TRBJ1-2	CASSHRDRFDYGYTF	TGTGCCAGCAGTCACCGGGACAGGTTCGACTATGGCTACACCTTC